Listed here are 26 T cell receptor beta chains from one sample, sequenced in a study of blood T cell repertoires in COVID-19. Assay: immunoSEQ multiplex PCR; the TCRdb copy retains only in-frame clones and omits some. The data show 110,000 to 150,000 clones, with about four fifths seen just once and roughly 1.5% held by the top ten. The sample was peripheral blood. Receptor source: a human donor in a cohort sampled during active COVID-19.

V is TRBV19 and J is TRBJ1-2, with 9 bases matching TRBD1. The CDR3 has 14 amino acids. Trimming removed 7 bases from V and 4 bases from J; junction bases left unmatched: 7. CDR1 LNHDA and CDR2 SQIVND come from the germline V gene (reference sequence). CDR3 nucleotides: TGTGCCAGTACCCCGGGACAGGGCGTCTATGGCTACACCTTC. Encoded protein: CASTPGQGVYGYTF.

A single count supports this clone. Written as DNA, the CDR3 is TGCAGTGCTAGTCCGAGCGGGAGGGGGGGCGGCTCCTACAATGAGCAGTTCTTC. Amino acids: CSASPSGRGGGSYNEQFF. The V and J genes are TRBV20-1 and TRBJ2-1; 10 nucleotides align to TRBD2. This CDR3 has 18 residues. In germline, CDR1 is DFQATT, CDR2 SNEGSKA (reference sequence). V was clipped by 3 bases and J by 0 bases; unmatched bases: 11.

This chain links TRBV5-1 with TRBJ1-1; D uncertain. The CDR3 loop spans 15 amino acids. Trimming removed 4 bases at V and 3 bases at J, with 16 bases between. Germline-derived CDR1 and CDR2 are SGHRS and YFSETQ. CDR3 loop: CASSPRSPRDTEAFF. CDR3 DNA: TGCGCCAGCAGCCCCCGTTCCCCGCGGGACACTGAAGCTTTCTTT.

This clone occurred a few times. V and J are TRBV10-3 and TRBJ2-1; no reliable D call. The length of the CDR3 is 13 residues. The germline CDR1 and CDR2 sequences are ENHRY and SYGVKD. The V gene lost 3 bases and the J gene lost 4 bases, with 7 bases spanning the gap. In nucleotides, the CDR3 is TGTGCCATCAGTGATCCCGGGTACAATGAGCAGTTCTTC. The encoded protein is CAISDPGYNEQFF.

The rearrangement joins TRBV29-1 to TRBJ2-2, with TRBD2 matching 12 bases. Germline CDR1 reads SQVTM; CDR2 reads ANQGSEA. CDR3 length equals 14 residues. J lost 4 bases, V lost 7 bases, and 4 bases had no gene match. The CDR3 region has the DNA TGCAGCGCTAGGACTAGCGGGGCCACCGGGGAGCTGTTTTTT. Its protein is CSARTSGATGELFF.

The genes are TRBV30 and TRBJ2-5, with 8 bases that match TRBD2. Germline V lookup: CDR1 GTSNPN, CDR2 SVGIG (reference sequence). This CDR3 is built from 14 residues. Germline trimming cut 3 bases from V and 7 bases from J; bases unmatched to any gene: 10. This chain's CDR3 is CAWRGIAGSGTQYF. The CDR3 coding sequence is TGTGCCTGGAGGGGAATAGCGGGATCGGGGACCCAGTACTTC.

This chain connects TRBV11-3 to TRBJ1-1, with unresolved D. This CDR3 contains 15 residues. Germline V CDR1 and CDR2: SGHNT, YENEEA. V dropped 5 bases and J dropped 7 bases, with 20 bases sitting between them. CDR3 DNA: TGTGCCAGCAGCCCCGGGTCGGCAGATATAGATGAAGCTTTCTTT. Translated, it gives CASSPGSADIDEAFF. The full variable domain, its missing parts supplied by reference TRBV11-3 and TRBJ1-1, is EAGVVQSPRYKIIEKKQPVAFWCNPISGHNTLYWYLQNLGQGPELLIRYENEEAVDDSQLPKDRFSAERLKGVDSTLKIQPAELGDSAVYLCASSPGSADIDEAFFGQGTRLTVV.

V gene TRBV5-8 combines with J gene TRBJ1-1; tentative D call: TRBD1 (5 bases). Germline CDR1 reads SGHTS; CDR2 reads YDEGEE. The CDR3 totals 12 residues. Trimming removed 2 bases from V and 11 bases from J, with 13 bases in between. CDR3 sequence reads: CASSLNLRGAFF. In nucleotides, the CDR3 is TGTGCCAGCAGCTTAAACTTAAGGGGCGCTTTCTTT.

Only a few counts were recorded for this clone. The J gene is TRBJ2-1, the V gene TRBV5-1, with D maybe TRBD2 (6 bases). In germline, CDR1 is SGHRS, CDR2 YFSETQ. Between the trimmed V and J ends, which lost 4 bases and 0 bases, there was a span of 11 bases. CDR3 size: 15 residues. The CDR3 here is CASSPAGSSYNEQFF. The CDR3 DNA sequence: TGCGCCAGCAGCCCAGCGGGTAGCTCCTACAATGAGCAGTTCTTC.

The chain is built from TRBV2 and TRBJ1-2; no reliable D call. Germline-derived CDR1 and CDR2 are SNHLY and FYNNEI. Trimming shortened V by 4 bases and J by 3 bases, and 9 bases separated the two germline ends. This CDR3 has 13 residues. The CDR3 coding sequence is TGTGCCAGCAGTGCATCACGAGACTATGGCTACACCTTC. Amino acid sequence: CASSASRDYGYTF.

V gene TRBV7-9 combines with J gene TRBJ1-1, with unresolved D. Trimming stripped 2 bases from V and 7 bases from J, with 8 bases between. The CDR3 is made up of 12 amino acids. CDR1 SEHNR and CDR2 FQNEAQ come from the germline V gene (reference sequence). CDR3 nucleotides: TGTGCCAGCAGCTTATCCGGACTTGAAGCTTTCTTT. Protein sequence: CASSLSGLEAFF.

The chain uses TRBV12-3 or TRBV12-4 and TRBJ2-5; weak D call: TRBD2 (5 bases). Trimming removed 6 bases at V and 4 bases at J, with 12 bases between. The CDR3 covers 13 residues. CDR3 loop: CASSLTRLETQYF. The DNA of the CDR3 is TGTGCCAGCAGCCTTACTAGATTAGAGACCCAGTACTTC.

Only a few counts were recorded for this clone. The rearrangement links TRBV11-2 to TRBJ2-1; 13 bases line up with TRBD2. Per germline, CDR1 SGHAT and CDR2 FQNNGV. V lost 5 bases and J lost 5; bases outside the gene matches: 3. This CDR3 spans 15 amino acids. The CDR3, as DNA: TGTGCCAGCAGCCGGGGACTAGCGGGAAACAATGAGCAGTTCTTC. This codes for CASSRGLAGNNEQFF.

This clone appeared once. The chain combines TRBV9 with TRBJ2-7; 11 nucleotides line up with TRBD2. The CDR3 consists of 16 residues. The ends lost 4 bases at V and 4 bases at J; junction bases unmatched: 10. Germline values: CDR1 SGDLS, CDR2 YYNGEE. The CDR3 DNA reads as TGTGCCAGCAGCCCGGGACTAGCGGAAATTGGGTACGAGCAGTACTTC. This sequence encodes CASSPGLAEIGYEQYF.

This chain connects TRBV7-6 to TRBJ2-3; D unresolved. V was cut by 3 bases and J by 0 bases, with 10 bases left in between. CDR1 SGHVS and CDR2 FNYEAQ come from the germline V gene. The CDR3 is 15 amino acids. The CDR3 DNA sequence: TGTGCCAGCAGCTTGGTCCCAGAAAGCACAGATACGCAGTATTTT. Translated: CASSLVPESTDTQYF.

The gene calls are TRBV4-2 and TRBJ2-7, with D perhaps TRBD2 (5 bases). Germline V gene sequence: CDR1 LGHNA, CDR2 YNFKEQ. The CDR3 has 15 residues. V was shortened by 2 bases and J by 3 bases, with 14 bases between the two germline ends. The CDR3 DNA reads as TGTGCCAGCAGCCAAACAAGAGGGAAAGTCTACGAGCAGTACTTC. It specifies CASSQTRGKVYEQYF.

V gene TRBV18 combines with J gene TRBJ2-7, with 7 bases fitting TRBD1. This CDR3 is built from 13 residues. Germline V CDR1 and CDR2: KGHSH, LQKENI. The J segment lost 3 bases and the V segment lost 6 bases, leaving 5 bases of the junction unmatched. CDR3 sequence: CASSPGDSYEQYF. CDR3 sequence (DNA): TGTGCCAGCTCCCCAGGGGACAGCTACGAGCAGTACTTC.

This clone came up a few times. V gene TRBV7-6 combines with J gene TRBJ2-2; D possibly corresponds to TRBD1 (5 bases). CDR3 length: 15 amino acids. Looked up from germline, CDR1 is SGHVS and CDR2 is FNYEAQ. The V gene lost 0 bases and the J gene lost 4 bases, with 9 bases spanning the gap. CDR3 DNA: TGTGCCAGCAGCTTAGCGGGGCAGGCCACCGGGGAGCTGTTTTTT. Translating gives CASSLAGQATGELFF.

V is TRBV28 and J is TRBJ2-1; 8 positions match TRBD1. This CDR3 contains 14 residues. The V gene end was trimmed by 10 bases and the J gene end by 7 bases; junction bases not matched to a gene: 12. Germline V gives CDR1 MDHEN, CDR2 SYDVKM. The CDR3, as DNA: TGTGCCATCCACCTGGCAGGGGGCAGGAATGAGCAGTTCTTC. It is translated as CAIHLAGGRNEQFF.

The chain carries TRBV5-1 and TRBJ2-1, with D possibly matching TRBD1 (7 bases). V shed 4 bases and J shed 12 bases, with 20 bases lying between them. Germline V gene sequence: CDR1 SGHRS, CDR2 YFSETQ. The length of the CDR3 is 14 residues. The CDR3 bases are TGCGCCAGCAGCCCCGACGGGGGACAGAGGGGGCAGTTCTTC. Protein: CASSPDGGQRGQFF.

As DNA, the CDR3 is TGCGCCAGCGGCGCCCTACAGTATGGCTACACCTTC. This gives the protein CASGALQYGYTF. The chain links TRBV5-1 to TRBJ1-2, with D uncertain. Trimming pared 7 bases from V and 5 bases from J, leaving 12 bases between. The CDR3 length is 12 residues. The V gene's germline CDR1 is SGHRS and CDR2 YFSETQ.

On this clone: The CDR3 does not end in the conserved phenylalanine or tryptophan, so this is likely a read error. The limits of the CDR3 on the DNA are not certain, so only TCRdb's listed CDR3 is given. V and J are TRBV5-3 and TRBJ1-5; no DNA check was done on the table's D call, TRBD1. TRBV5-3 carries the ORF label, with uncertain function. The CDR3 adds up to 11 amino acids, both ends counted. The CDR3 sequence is CARSQTGEVHL.

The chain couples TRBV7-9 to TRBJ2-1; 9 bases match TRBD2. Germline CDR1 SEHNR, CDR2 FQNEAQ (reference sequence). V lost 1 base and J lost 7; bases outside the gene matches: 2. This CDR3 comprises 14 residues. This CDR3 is CASSLGGRANEQFF. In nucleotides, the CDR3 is TGTGCCAGCAGCTTAGGCGGGAGGGCGAATGAGCAGTTCTTC.

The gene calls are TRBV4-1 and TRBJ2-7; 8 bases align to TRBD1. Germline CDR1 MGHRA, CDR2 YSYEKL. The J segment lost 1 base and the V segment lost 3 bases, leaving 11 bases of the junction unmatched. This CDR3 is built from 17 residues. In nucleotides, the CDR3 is TGCGCCAGCAGCCACGCCAGGGGGCTATCGGGTTCCTACGAGCAGTACTTC. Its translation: CASSHARGLSGSYEQYF.

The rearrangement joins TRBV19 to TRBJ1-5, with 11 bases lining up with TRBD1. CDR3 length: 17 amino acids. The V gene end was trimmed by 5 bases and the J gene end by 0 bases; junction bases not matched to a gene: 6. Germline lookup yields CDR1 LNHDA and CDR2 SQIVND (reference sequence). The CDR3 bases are TGTGCCAGTAGTCCAAGGACAGGGGGCCATAGCAATCAGCCCCAGCATTTT. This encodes CASSPRTGGHSNQPQHF.

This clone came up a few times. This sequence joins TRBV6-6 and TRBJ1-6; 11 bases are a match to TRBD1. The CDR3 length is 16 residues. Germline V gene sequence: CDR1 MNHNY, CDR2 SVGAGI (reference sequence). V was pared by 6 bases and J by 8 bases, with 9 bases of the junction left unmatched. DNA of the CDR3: TGTGCCAGCAGCCCCCGGGACAGGGGGGGATATTCACCCCTCCACTTT. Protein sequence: CASSPRDRGGYSPLHF.